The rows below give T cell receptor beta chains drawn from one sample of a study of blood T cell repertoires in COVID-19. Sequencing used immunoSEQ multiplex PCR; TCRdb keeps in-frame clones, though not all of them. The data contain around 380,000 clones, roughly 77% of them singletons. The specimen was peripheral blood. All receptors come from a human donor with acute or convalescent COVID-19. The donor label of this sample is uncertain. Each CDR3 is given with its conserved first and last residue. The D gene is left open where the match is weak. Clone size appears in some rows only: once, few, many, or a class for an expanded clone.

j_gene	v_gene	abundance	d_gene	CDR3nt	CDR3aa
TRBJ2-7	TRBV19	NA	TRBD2	TGTGCCAGTAGTAAAGCGGGAGTTTCCTCCTACGAGCAGTACTTC	CASSKAGVSSYEQYF
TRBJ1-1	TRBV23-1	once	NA	TGCGCCAGCAGTCAATCGAATGGGGGGGCGGGTAGCACTGAAGCTTTCTTT	CASSQSNGGAGSTEAFF
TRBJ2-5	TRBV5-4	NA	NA	TGTGCCAGCAGCTGGGATCCGGGACACCGAGAGACCCAGTACTTC	CASSWDPGHRETQYF
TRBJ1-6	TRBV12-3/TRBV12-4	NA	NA	TGTGCCAGCAGTGGCGGGAATTCACCCCTCCACTTT	CASSGGNSPLHF
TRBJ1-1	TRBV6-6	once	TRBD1	TGTGCCAGCAGTTACTCGGGACAGCCGAACACTGAAGCTTTCTTT	CASSYSGQPNTEAFF
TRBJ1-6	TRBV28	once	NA	TGTGCCAGCAGACCGAAGAGCTCCTATAATTCACCCCTCCACTTT	CASRPKSSYNSPLHF
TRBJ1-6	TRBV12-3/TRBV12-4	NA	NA	TGTGCCAGCAGTTTAGCAGGGAGTTCACCCCTCCACTTT	CASSLAGSSPLHF
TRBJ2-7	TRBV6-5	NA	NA	TGTGCCAGCTCGCGGGGCGGATACGAGCAGTACTTC	CASSRGGYEQYF
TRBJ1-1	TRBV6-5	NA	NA	TGTGCCAGCAGTTACGGACAGCCGAACACTGAAGCTTTCTTT	CASSYGQPNTEAFF
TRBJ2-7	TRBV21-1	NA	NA	TGTGCCAGCAGCAAAAGATCACAGAAATTTCTTTCCTACGAGCAGTACTTC	CASSKRSQKFLSYEQYF
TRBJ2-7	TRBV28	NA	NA	TGTGCCAGCAGTTTAAAAGCCCCTCACGAGCAGTACTTC	CASSLKAPHEQYF
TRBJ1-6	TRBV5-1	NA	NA	TGCGCCAGCAGCTCGGGGCCGGGACAACGAACTAATTCACCCCTCCACTTT	CASSSGPGQRTNSPLHF
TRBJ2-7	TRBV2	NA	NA	TGTGCCAGCAGCCAAACAGACGAGCAGTACTTC	CASSQTDEQYF
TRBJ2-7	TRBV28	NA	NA	TGTGCCAGCAGCCCCCCAGGGGTCCATTTATCCTACGAGCAGTACTTC	CASSPPGVHLSYEQYF
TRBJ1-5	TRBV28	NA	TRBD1	TGTGCCAGCAGGTCACCCCGACAGGGTCACAATCAGCCCCAGCATTTT	CASRSPRQGHNQPQHF
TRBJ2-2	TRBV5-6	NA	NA	TGTGCCAGCAGCTTGGGCGCGGGCAACCGGGAGCTGTTTTTT	CASSLGAGNRELFF
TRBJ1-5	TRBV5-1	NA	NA	TGCGCCAGCAGCTCAGGACAGCCCAATCAGCCCCAGCATTTT	CASSSGQPNQPQHF
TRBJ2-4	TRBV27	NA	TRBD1	TGTGCCAGCAGCTCCATTCGACAGGGCCTAGCCAAAAACATTCAGTACTTC	CASSSIRQGLAKNIQYF
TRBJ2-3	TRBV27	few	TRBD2	TGTGCCAGCAGTTTATTGTGGACTAGCCCAGATACGCAGTATTTT	CASSLLWTSPDTQYF
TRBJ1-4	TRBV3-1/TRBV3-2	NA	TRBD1	TGTGCCAGCAGCCAAGTGACAGGGGATGGTGAAAAACTGTTTTTT	CASSQVTGDGEKLFF
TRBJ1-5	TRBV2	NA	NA	TGTGCCAGCAGTGAGGAAGGGGCGCATCAGCCCCAGCATTTT	CASSEEGAHQPQHF
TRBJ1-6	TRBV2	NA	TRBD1	TGTGCCAGCGGGGACAGGGGGGTTTCACCCCTCCACTTT	CASGDRGVSPLHF
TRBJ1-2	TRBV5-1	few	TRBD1	TGCGCCAGCAGCTTCAGGGGGGATTCGAACTATGGCTACACCTTC	CASSFRGDSNYGYTF
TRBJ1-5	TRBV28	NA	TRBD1	TGTGCCAGCAGTCGGGACAGGGAAATGTTTCAGCCCCAGCATTTT	CASSRDREMFQPQHF
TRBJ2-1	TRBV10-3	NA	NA	TGTGCCATCAGTGGCACGACAGGATACAATGAGCAGTTCTTC	CAISGTTGYNEQFF
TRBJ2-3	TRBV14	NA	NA	TGTGCCAGCAGCCAATGGAACATGGGAGCAACAGATACGCAGTATTTT	CASSQWNMGATDTQYF
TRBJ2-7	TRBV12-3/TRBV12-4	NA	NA	TGTGCCAGCAGTTCAGGGGTTTCCTACGAGCAGTACTTC	CASSSGVSYEQYF
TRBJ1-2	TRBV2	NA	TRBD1	TGTGCCAGCGAGCCAGGGGGCTATGGCTACACCTTC	CASEPGGYGYTF
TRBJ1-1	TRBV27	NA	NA	TGTGCCAGCACCCCTCGAGGAGGGAACACTGAAGCTTTCTTT	CASTPRGGNTEAFF
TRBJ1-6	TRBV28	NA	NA	TGTGCCAGCAGTGTTCAGGGGAGCTCCTATAATTCACCCCTCCACTTT	CASSVQGSSYNSPLHF
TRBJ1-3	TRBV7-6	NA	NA	TGTGCCAGCAGCTTAGATATCTCTGGAAACACCATATATTTT	CASSLDISGNTIYF
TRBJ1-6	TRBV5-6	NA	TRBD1	TGTGCCAGCAGCTTAGACAGGGGAAATGACAGGTCACCCCTCCACTTT	CASSLDRGNDRSPLHF
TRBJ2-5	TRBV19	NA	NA	TGTGCCAGTTCCGGGGACATAGCCCAAGAGACCCAGTACTTC	CASSGDIAQETQYF
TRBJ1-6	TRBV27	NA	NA	TGTGCCAGCAGTCCAACCCGACAGATTCCAAATTCACCCCTCCACTTT	CASSPTRQIPNSPLHF
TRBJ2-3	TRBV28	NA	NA	TGTGCCAGCAGTTTCGGCGGGGCCACTCTTGATACGCAGTATTTT	CASSFGGATLDTQYF
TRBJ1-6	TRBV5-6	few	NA	TGTGCCAGCAGCTTTGTTGGAGCCTCGCCTTCACCCCTCCACTTT	CASSFVGASPSPLHF
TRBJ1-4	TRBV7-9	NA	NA	TGTGCCAGCAGCCCGTCCCTCGGTTATAATGAAAAACTGTTTTTT	CASSPSLGYNEKLFF
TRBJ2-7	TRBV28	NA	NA	TGTGCCAGCAGTTACAAGTATGAGCAGTACTTC	CASSYKYEQYF
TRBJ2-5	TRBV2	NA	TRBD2	TGTGCCAGCATAAAGCGGGGGGGGTCTGGTAAGACCCAGTACTTC	CASIKRGGSGKTQYF
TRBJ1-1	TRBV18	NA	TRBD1	TGTGCCACCAGAACAGGGGGGCCTAGTTTTGAGGCTTTCTTT	CATRTGGPSFEAFF
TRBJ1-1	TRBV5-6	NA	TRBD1	TGTGCCAGCAGTTCGGACAGGGGGCGCCTGAACACTGAAGCTTTCTTT	CASSSDRGRLNTEAFF
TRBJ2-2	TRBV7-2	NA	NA	TGTGCCAGCAGCATCCTGAATACGGGGACCGGGGAGCTGTTTTTT	CASSILNTGTGELFF
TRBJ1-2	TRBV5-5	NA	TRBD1	TGTGCCAGCAGCTCGCCGGGATCCGGGACAGGGACCTATGGCTACACCTTC	CASSSPGSGTGTYGYTF
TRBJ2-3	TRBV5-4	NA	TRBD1	TGTGCCAGCAGCCTTGTCCCGGGACAGGGCACAGATACGCAGTATTTT	CASSLVPGQGTDTQYF
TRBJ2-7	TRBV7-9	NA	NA	TGTGCCAGCAGCTTTGGAGGGGGCGGCTACGAGCAGTACTTC	CASSFGGGGYEQYF
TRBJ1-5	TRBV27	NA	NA	TGTGCCAGCAGTTTAGGAGGGGGGGGACAGCCCCAGCATTTT	CASSLGGGGQPQHF
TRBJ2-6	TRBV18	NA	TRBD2	TGTGCCAGCTCACCACCAGGACTAGCGGGGACCTCTGGGGCCAACGTCCTGACTTTC	CASSPPGLAGTSGANVLTF
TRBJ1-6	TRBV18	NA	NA	TGTGCCAGCTCACCGGGGGGGCTGACCCCGTTCACCCTCCACTTT	CASSPGGLTPFTLHF
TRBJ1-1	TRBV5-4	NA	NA	TGTGCCAGCAGCTTGGGGACACGTGGGACTGAAGCTTTCTTT	CASSLGTRGTEAFF
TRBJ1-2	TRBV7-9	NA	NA	TGTGCCAGCAGCTTAGGACAGGCCCGTAATGGCTACACCTTC	CASSLGQARNGYTF
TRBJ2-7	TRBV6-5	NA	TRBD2	TGTGCCAGCACGGTAGGGACTAGCGGGACATACGAGCAGTACTTC	CASTVGTSGTYEQYF
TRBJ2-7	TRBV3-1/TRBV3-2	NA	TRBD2	TGTGCCAGCAGCCCCCTAGCGGGGGGGCCAGTCGAGCAGTACTTC	CASSPLAGGPVEQYF
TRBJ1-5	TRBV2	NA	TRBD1	TGTGCCACCCGACAGGGAGGTCATAGCAATCAGCCCCAGCATTTT	CATRQGGHSNQPQHF
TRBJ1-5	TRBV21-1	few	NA	TGTGCCAGCAGCAAGGGGACAGAGCATTATAGCAATCAGCCCCAGCATTTT	CASSKGTEHYSNQPQHF
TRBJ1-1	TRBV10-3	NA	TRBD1	TGTGCCATCAGTGCCACCGGGACAGGGGGCGGACGGACTGAAGCTTTCTTT	CAISATGTGGGRTEAFF
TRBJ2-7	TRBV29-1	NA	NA	TGCAGCGTTGAAGATGGACAGCCCTACGAGCAGTACTTC	CSVEDGQPYEQYF
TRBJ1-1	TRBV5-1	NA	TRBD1	TGCGCCAGCAGCCTAGACGGACAGGCTAACACTGAAGCTTTCTTT	CASSLDGQANTEAFF
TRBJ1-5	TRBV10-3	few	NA	TGTGCCATCAGTGAGTTGTCAGGGAGGCAGCCCCAGCATTTT	CAISELSGRQPQHF